The rows below give T cell receptor beta chains drawn from one sample of a study of immune cell composition in non-small cell lung cancer. TCRdb keeps only in-frame clones here, not all; method: immunoSEQ multiplex PCR. The sample lists fewer than 2,000 clones, over 65% occurring once. The sequencing sample was made of lung tumor tissue. The receptors were gathered from a human donor with non-small cell lung cancer. CDR3s include the opening cysteine and the closing phenylalanine or tryptophan. The order of the fields is J gene, clone size, D gene, V gene, CDR3 DNA, CDR3 protein. A D gene is named only where the DNA matches it firmly. The listing skips clone size in some rows; elsewhere it reads once, few, many or a size class.

J: TRBJ1-1
size: NA
D: NA
V: TRBV18
DNA: TGTGCCAGCTCTTTCGGCAGGGGGAACACTGAAGCTTTCTTT
CDR3: CASSFGRGNTEAFF

J: TRBJ1-2
size: NA
D: TRBD1
V: TRBV5-4
DNA: TGTGCCAGCAGCGATCGGGACAGGGGGTCGGGTGGCTACACCTTC
CDR3: CASSDRDRGSGGYTF

J: TRBJ2-3
size: NA
D: TRBD1
V: TRBV9
DNA: TGTGCCAGCAGCGTAGTAACAGGGGCGGCAGATACGCAGTATTTT
CDR3: CASSVVTGAADTQYF

J: TRBJ2-3
size: NA
D: NA
V: TRBV15
DNA: TGTGCCACCAGCAGAGTCCGGGCTAGCGGCACAGATACGCAGTATTTT
CDR3: CATSRVRASGTDTQYF

J: TRBJ2-3
size: NA
D: TRBD2
V: TRBV7-9
DNA: TGTGCCAGCAGCCCTAGCGGAAACACAGATACGCAGTATTTT
CDR3: CASSPSGNTDTQYF

J: TRBJ1-1
size: NA
D: NA
V: TRBV19
DNA: TGTGCCAGTAGTGTGAGCGTTCGGGCTGAAGCTTTCTTT
CDR3: CASSVSVRAEAFF

J: TRBJ2-6
size: NA
D: TRBD2
V: TRBV7-3
DNA: TGTGCCAGCAGCCCCCGCGGGGGTGGTCCTGGGGCCAACGTCCTGACTTTC
CDR3: CASSPRGGGPGANVLTF

J: TRBJ2-1
size: once
D: TRBD2
V: TRBV19
DNA: TGTGCCAGTAGTACCCCGGGACTACCGGGCAATGAGCAGTTCTTC
CDR3: CASSTPGLPGNEQFF

J: TRBJ1-5
size: NA
D: NA
V: TRBV19
DNA: TGTGCCAGTAGTTCAGGGTTTAGTCAGCCCCAGCATTTT
CDR3: CASSSGFSQPQHF

J: TRBJ1-2
size: NA
D: NA
V: TRBV4-2
DNA: TGTGCCAGCAGCCAAGAGCAGAGGGACTATGGCTACACCTTC
CDR3: CASSQEQRDYGYTF

J: TRBJ2-1
size: NA
D: TRBD1
V: TRBV2
DNA: TGTGCCAGCAGGACAGACAGGGGAGGTTACAATGAGCAGTTCTTC
CDR3: CASRTDRGGYNEQFF

J: TRBJ2-5
size: NA
D: NA
V: TRBV29-1
DNA: TGCAGCGTCAGGACAGATCAAGAGACCCAGTACTTC
CDR3: CSVRTDQETQYF

J: TRBJ2-3
size: NA
D: TRBD2
V: TRBV12-5
DNA: TGTGCTAGTGGTTTGGCCGGACTAGCGGCAGATACGCAGTATTTT
CDR3: CASGLAGLAADTQYF

J: TRBJ2-1
size: NA
D: TRBD2
V: TRBV10-3
DNA: TGTGCCATCAGCCCGACTAGCGGGGTCTACAATGAGCAGTTCTTC
CDR3: CAISPTSGVYNEQFF

J: TRBJ2-3
size: NA
D: TRBD2
V: TRBV27
DNA: TGTGCCAGCTCCAGGACTAGCGGACTCACAGATACGCAGTATTTT
CDR3: CASSRTSGLTDTQYF

J: TRBJ2-3
size: NA
D: TRBD2
V: TRBV5-1
DNA: TGCGCCAGCAGCTTAACAGGGCGACGGGAGGGGGATACGCAGTATTTT
CDR3: CASSLTGRREGDTQYF

J: TRBJ2-1
size: NA
D: NA
V: TRBV7-8
DNA: TGTGCCAGCAGCCCAGAGATGGGCAGGGGCAATGAGCAGTTCTTC
CDR3: CASSPEMGRGNEQFF

J: TRBJ2-7
size: NA
D: TRBD1
V: TRBV28
DNA: TGTGCCAGCAGTCGTAGCCAGGGGGCAAGGGAGCAGTACTTC
CDR3: CASSRSQGAREQYF

J: TRBJ2-2
size: NA
D: TRBD2
V: TRBV27
DNA: TGTGCCAGCACGGGATCCGAGCGGGAGAACACCGGGGAGCTGTTTTTT
CDR3: CASTGSERENTGELFF

J: TRBJ2-3
size: few
D: NA
V: TRBV5-4
DNA: TGTGCCAGCAGCTTCGTGGGACAAGGGGGATGGGGTACGCAGTATTTT
CDR3: CASSFVGQGGWGTQYF

J: TRBJ2-2
size: few
D: TRBD1
V: TRBV7-9
DNA: TGTGCCAGCAGCTACCGGGACAGGGGGGTCGAGAGCGGGGAGCTGTTTTTT
CDR3: CASSYRDRGVESGELFF

J: TRBJ2-1
size: NA
D: NA
V: TRBV20-1
DNA: TGCAGTGCTAGTCTCGTTGAGCAGTTCTTC
CDR3: CSASLVEQFF

J: TRBJ1-2
size: NA
D: NA
V: TRBV5-4
DNA: TGTGCCAGCAGCTTGGATCCAGGGCTCAGCTACTATGGCTACACCTTC
CDR3: CASSLDPGLSYYGYTF